Presented here are 5 T cell receptor beta chains from one specimen sequenced in a study of T cells after yellow fever vaccination. TCRdb ran MiXCR on the 5' RACE reads and lists one entry per CDR3 protein. This table has about 580,000 distinct CDR3 sequences, roughly a sixth appearing once. The material sequenced was PBMCs, taken about 5 days after the first yellow fever vaccination. All receptors derive from a young man who received the YFV17D yellow fever vaccine.

The J gene is TRBJ2-1, the V gene TRBV7-9; TRBD1 aligns across 10 bases. Germline-derived CDR1 and CDR2 are SEHNR and FQNEAQ (reference sequence). The CDR3 length is 15 residues. With V trimmed by 5 bases and J by 4 bases, 5 bases remained unmatched. Here the CDR3 DNA reads TGTGCCAGCAGCACGACAGGGGGCCAATACAATGAGCAGTTCTTC. This gives the protein CASSTTGGQYNEQFF.

The J gene is TRBJ1-4, the V gene TRBV7-6; no definite D call. V lost 4 bases, J lost 7 bases, and 13 bases lay in between. This CDR3 has 14 residues. Germline V gene sequence: CDR1 SGHVS, CDR2 FNYEAQ. The CDR3 DNA sequence: TGTGCCAGCAGCTCTCTAGAGGATGGTGAAAAACTGTTTTTT. Protein: CASSSLEDGEKLFF.

The chain links TRBV4-2 to TRBJ1-6; no firm D call. Between the trimmed V and J ends, which lost 8 bases and 9 bases, there was a span of 20 bases. The germline V gene has CDR1 LGHNA and CDR2 YNFKEQ. This CDR3 region has 15 residues. The chain's CDR3 is CASAAVWVSSSPLHF. Written as DNA, the CDR3 is TGTGCCAGCGCCGCAGTGTGGGTGTCCAGTTCACCCCTCCACTTT.

This sequence joins TRBV6-5 and TRBJ1-2; the D gene is possibly TRBD1 (6 bases). This CDR3 region has 15 residues. Looked up from germline, CDR1 is MNHEY and CDR2 is SVGAGI. Deletions cut 2 bases from V and 0 bases from J, with 10 bases between. The CDR3 spells CASSYRQASNYGYTF. CDR3 nucleotides: TGTGCCAGCAGTTACCGACAGGCCTCTAACTATGGCTACACCTTC.

The chain recombines TRBV7-2 with TRBJ1-1, with D perhaps TRBD1 (6 bases). Looked up from germline, CDR1 is SGHTA and CDR2 is FQGNSA. The V and J ends lost 5 bases and 5 bases respectively, with 21 bases between them. The CDR3 totals 16 residues. CDR3 protein: CASSLRFWGRGTEAFF. In DNA, the CDR3 is TGTGCCAGCAGCCTTCGATTTTGGGGGCGCGGGACTGAAGCTTTCTTT.